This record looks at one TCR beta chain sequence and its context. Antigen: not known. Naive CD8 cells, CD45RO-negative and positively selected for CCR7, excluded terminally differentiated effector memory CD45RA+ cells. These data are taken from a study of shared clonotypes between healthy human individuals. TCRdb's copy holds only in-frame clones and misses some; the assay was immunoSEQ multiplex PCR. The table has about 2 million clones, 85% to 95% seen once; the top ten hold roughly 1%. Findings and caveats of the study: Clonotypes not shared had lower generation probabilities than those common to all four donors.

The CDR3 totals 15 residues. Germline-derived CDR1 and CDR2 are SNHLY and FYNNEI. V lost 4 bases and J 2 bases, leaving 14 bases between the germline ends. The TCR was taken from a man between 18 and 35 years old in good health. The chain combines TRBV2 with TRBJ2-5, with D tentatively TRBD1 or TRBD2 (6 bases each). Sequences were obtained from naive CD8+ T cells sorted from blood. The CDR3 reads CASSVGGTSQETQYF. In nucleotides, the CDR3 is TGTGCCAGCAGTGTAGGGGGGACGAGTCAAGAGACCCAGTACTTC.